The 13 T cell receptor beta chains below were found in one sample sequenced in a study of human T cells and chemical hapten exposure. Time point reported: pre-sensitization, week 0. Treatment described: therapeutic diphenylcyclopropenone sensitization with weekly scalp DPC. TCRdb recomputed calls from the RACE reads with MiXCR, one row per CDR3 protein. The sample lists tens of thousands of distinct CDR3 sequences, about an eighth occurring once. The sequenced sample was whole blood, obtained in connection with sensitization to the hapten diphenylcyclopropenone (DPC). Every receptor here comes from a woman aged 30 to 39 with alopecia areata. Some clones in this sample may be carry-over from other donors' samples.

This clonotype was observed a few times. The gene calls are TRBV4-2 and TRBJ2-1; 7 nucleotides align to TRBD2. Germline CDR1 LGHNA, CDR2 YNFKEQ. V lost 0 bases, J lost 6 bases, and 8 bases stayed unmatched. The length of the CDR3 is 16 residues. The CDR3 sequence: CASSQERESVGNEQFF. CDR3 coding DNA: TGTGCCAGCAGCCAAGAGCGGGAGTCGGTGGGCAATGAGCAGTTCTTC.

In this sample, this clonotype is medium-sized. This chain joins TRBV7-6 and TRBJ2-6; no definite D call. Germline CDR1 and CDR2: SGHVS and FNYEAQ. The CDR3 covers 14 residues. The V gene lost 5 bases and the J gene lost 12 bases, with 17 bases spanning the gap. CDR3 bases: TGTGCCAGCAGCCCCACGGTATCTTCTTCCGTCCTGACTTTC. Protein: CASSPTVSSSVLTF.

There are many counts of this clonotype. This chain connects TRBV19 to TRBJ2-5; 7 bases are a match to TRBD2. The CDR3 extends over 15 amino acids. Germline assignment: CDR1 LNHDA and CDR2 SQIVND (reference sequence). With V trimmed by 5 bases and J by 5 bases, 11 bases remained unmatched. CDR3 amino acids: CASSLEGFSGETQYF. CDR3 coding DNA: TGTGCCAGTAGTCTCGAGGGATTTAGCGGGGAGACCCAGTACTTC.

This clonotype was seen only a few times. This rearrangement joins TRBV5-1 to TRBJ2-1; 13 positions match TRBD2. Germline values: CDR1 SGHRS, CDR2 YFSETQ. V lost 5 bases to trimming and J lost 0 bases; unmatched junction nucleotides: 8. The CDR3 totals 18 residues. As DNA, the CDR3 is TGCGCCAGCAGACGAGGACTAGCGGGAGCTAGCTCCTACAATGAGCAGTTCTTC. Translating it yields CASRRGLAGASSYNEQFF. Full variable domain (rest looked up from reference TRBV5-1 and TRBJ2-1): KAGVTQTPRYLIKTRGQQVTLSCSPISGHRSVSWYQQTPGQGLQFLFEYFSETQRNKGNFPGRFSGRQFSNSRSEMNVSTLELGDSALYLCASRRGLAGASSYNEQFFGPGTRLTVL.

This clonotype was recorded a few times. This sequence joins TRBV10-3 and TRBJ2-5; 7 bases are a match to TRBD2. V trimming: 2 bases; J trimming: 1 base; junction bases outside the gene matches: 4. The germline V gene encodes CDR1 ENHRY and CDR2 SYGVKD. CDR3 size: 15 residues. The CDR3 protein is CAISEAGARQETQYF. CDR3 nucleotide sequence: TGTGCCATCAGTGAGGCGGGAGCCCGCCAAGAGACCCAGTACTTC.

In the case of this clonotype: The junction departs from germline at one end; a sequencing error may be responsible. V gene TRBV9 combines with J gene TRBJ2-7; 7 bases are a match to TRBD1. Germline V CDR1 and CDR2: SGDLS, YYNGEE. The CDR3 has 14 residues. Here the CDR3 reads CASSARDRPYEQYF. Here the CDR3 DNA reads TGTGCCAGCAGCGCCCGGGACAGACCCTATGAGCAGTACTTC.

This clonotype turned up a few times. The chain carries TRBV29-1 and TRBJ2-7, with TRBD2 identical over 10 bases. Germline V gives CDR1 SQVTM, CDR2 ANQGSEA. The length of the CDR3 is 15 residues. The J segment lost 1 base and the V segment lost 5 bases, leaving 8 bases of the junction unmatched. DNA of the CDR3: TGCAGCGTTTCGGGAGCGGGGGGGTGGTCCTACGAGCAGTACTTC. It translates to CSVSGAGGWSYEQYF.

At least ten counts were recorded for this clonotype. The rearrangement joins TRBV28 to TRBJ2-7, with D perhaps TRBD2 (7 bases). This CDR3 has 14 amino acids. Trimming removed 1 base at V and 7 bases at J, with 14 bases between. Germline-derived CDR1 and CDR2 are MDHEN and SYDVKM. CDR3 loop: CASSLSAGAGEQYF. The DNA of the CDR3 is TGTGCCAGCAGTTTATCTGCGGGGGCTGGAGAGCAGTACTTC.

This clonotype has only one observation. The gene calls are TRBV4-2 and TRBJ2-7; TRBD2 is a possible D gene (6 bases). This CDR3 is built from 14 residues. V lost 1 base to trimming and J lost 3 bases, with 10 bases between them. Germline CDR1 LGHNA, CDR2 YNFKEQ. The CDR3 protein is CASSQGLASYEQYF. The CDR3 nucleotides read TGTGCCAGCAGCCAAGGCCTAGCGAGCTACGAGCAGTACTTC.

The chain recombines TRBV6-2 or TRBV6-3 with TRBJ2-7; 9 nucleotides line up with TRBD2. The germline V gene encodes CDR1 MNHEY and CDR2 SVGEGT. The CDR3 is 15 residues long. The ends lost 2 bases at V and 2 bases at J; junction bases unmatched: 4. The CDR3 loop reads CASSYAGGPTYEQYF. As DNA, the CDR3 is TGTGCCAGCAGTTACGCGGGAGGGCCGACCTACGAGCAGTACTTC.

The rearrangement links TRBV29-1 to TRBJ2-6; no reliable D call. CDR1 is SQVTM, CDR2 ANQGSEA, per germline. Trimming removed 5 bases at V and 0 bases at J, with 5 bases between. This CDR3 contains 13 residues. CDR3 DNA: TGCAGCGTTATGGCCTCTGGGGCCAACGTCCTGACTTTC. Its protein product is CSVMASGANVLTF.

This clonotype was picked up many times. The chain is built from TRBV20-1 and TRBJ1-5; D uncertain. V lost 1 base and J lost 2, with 15 bases in between. In germline, CDR1 is DFQATT, CDR2 SNEGSKA (reference sequence). The CDR3 has 16 residues. The CDR3 loop reads CSARVWGAGGNQPQHF. The CDR3, as DNA: TGCAGTGCTAGAGTGTGGGGAGCAGGCGGCAATCAGCCCCAGCATTTT.

This clonotype was observed a handful of times. This rearrangement joins TRBV11-2 to TRBJ2-1; 12 bases line up with TRBD2. The CDR3 covers 17 residues. Germline CDR1 reads SGHAT; CDR2 reads FQNNGV. Trimming cost V 4 bases and J 4 bases; bases outside gene matches: 8. CDR3 DNA sequence: TGTGCCAGCAGCTCGACTAGCGGGAGATTATCTTACAATGAGCAGTTCTTC. It codes for CASSSTSGRLSYNEQFF.